This T cell receptor beta chain emerged from a study of CD8+ T cells in alopecia areata. The study's findings and limits: Compared with normal scalp, lesional scalp had higher clonality and more expanded CD8+ clones.

From germline, CDR1 is SGHVS and CDR2 FNYEAQ. Trimming removed 1 base from V and 9 bases from J, with 10 bases in between. This CDR3 has 13 residues. Described treatment: oral pan-JAK inhibitor, 5-10 mg twice daily. Punch biopsies of lesional scalp, plus peripheral blood, were taken from alopecia areata patients. RNA extraction was followed by reverse transcription into cDNA, which acted as the sequencing template. Profiled with immunoSEQ multiplex PCR; TCRdb holds only in-frame clones, not every one. The data show about 110,000 clones, around 84% seen once. This clone was detected once. Its target is unknown.

The receptor was isolated from a human donor with alopecia areata. The specimen comprised CD8+ T cells sorted from blood, sampled at week 24, from a patient treated with tofacitinib. The chain combines TRBV7-6 with TRBJ2-1; D is perhaps TRBD1 (6 bases). CDR3 in DNA: TGTGCCAGCAGCTTAGGGGGGCCGATTGAGCAGTTCTTC. This gives the protein CASSLGGPIEQFF.